This T cell receptor beta chain was identified during a study of T cells in Graves' hyperthyroidism and ophthalmopathy. A patient was excluded if there was uncontrolled infection, other autoimmune disease, pregnancy or lactation. Using about 10 ml of fresh peripheral blood, PBMCs were prepared. General study findings and limits: The model's output predicted ophthalmopathy at a median of 6.5 months prior to onset. Blood also carried most thyroid clonotypes expanded above 0.001.

To note about this clonotype: Its antigen is not known.

RNA transcripts served as the template for amplifying TCR beta CDR3 regions. HTBI primers were employed in a first-round RT-PCR of the TCR CDR3. TCRdb independently ran MiXCR on the multiplex PCR reads; one entry per CDR3 protein. The sample contains approximately 420,000 distinct CDR3 sequences, 15% of which appear only once. Germline V CDR1 and CDR2: MNHNS, SASEGT. The length of the CDR3 is 15 residues. The trim removed 5 bases at V and 5 bases at J, leaving 9 bases unmatched. This clonotype was obtained from a woman in her 30s with Graves' hyperthyroidism. The V and J genes are TRBV6-1 and TRBJ2-4; 7 nucleotides line up with TRBD1. The source material was blood. The CDR3 DNA is TGTGCCAGCAGTCCCACAGGGGCGGGCGAAAACATTCAGTACTTC. Amino acids: CASSPTGAGENIQYF.